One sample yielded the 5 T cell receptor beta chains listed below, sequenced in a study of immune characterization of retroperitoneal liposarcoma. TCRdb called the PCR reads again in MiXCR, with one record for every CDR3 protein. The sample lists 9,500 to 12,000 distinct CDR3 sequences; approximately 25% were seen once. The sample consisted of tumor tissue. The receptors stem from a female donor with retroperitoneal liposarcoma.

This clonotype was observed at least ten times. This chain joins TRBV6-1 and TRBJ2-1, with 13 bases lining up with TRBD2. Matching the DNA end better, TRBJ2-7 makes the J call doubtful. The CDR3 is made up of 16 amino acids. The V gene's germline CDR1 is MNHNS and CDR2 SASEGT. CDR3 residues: CASIPRGLAGVHEQYF. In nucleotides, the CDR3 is TGTGCCAGCATCCCGAGAGGACTAGCGGGAGTCCACGAGCAGTACTTC.

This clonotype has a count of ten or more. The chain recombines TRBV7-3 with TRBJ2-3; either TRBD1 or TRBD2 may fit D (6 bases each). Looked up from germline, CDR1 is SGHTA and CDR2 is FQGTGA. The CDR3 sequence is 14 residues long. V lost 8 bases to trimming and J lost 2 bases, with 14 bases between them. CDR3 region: CASSEGGFTDTQYF. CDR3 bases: TGTGCCAGCTCCGAGGGGGGATTCACAGATACGCAGTATTTT.

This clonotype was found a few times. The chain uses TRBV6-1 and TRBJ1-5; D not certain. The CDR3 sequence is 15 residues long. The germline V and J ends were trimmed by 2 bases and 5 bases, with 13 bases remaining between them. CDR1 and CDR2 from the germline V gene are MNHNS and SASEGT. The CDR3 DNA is TGTGCCAGCAGTGAAAATAGGAGCTTATATCAGCCCCAGCATTTT. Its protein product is CASSENRSLYQPQHF.

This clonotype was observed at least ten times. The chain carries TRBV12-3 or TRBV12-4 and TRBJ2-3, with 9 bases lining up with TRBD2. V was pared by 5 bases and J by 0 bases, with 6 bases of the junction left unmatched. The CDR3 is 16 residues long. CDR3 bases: TGTGCCAGCAGTCCTGCTAGCGGGACTAGCACAGATACGCAGTATTTT. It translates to CASSPASGTSTDTQYF.

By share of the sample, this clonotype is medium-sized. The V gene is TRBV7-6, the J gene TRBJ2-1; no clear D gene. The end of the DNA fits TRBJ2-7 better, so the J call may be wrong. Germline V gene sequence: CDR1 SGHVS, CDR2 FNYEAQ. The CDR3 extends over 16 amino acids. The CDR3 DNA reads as TGTGCCAGCAGCTCACCGACTTTCGACTTTTACAATGAGCAGTACTTC. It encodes CASSSPTFDFYNEQYF.